A single sample gave rise to the 17 T cell receptor beta chains below, sequenced in a study of control samples from healthy donors and cancer patients. Profiling relied on immunoSEQ multiplex PCR, and the TCRdb table lists in-frame clones only, not all of them. The table has about 41,000 clones, roughly 94% seen once; the top ten hold 20% to 30%. What was sequenced was blood. These receptors all come from a man aged 55 to 70 in good health.

The rearrangement uses TRBV5-1 and TRBJ1-2, with D hard to call. The CDR3 length is 13 residues. Trimming cost V 1 base and J 9 bases, with 13 bases left between them. In germline, CDR1 is SGHRS, CDR2 YFSETQ. The CDR3 reads CASSLPMPGSYTF. The DNA for the CDR3 is TGCGCCAGCAGCTTGCCCATGCCCGGGAGCTACACCTTC.

The chain combines TRBV7-9 with TRBJ1-2; D remains unclear. The CDR3 consists of 11 residues. Germline V gene lookup returns CDR1 SEHNR and CDR2 FQNEAQ (reference sequence). V lost 5 bases, J lost 9 bases, and 10 bases lay in between. CDR3 region: CASSPGVRYTF. The CDR3 bases are TGTGCCAGCAGCCCAGGAGTACGCTACACCTTC.

This chain links TRBV3-1 (or the pseudogene TRBV3-2) with TRBJ2-7; 9 bases line up with TRBD1. Looked up from germline, CDR1 is LGHDT and CDR2 is YNNKEL (reference sequence). The ends lost 3 bases at V and 2 bases at J; junction bases unmatched: 8. There are 16 residues in the CDR3. The CDR3, as DNA: TGTGCCAGCAGCCAGGGACAGGGCCCCCCTACCTACGAGCAGTACTTC. This translates into CASSQGQGPPTYEQYF.

This chain links TRBV19 with TRBJ1-6, with D possibly being TRBD1 (6 bases). CDR1 LNHDA and CDR2 SQIVND come from the germline V gene (reference sequence). V lost 4 bases and J 0 bases, leaving 10 bases between the germline ends. The CDR3 has 16 amino acids. The CDR3 is CASSRGHSSYNSPLHF. CDR3 DNA: TGTGCCAGTAGTAGGGGACACAGCTCCTATAATTCACCCCTCCACTTT. The full variable domain, rest sourced from reference TRBV19 and TRBJ1-6, is DGGITQSPKYLFRKEGQNVTLSCEQNLNHDAMYWYRQDPGQGLRLIYYSQIVNDFQKGDIAEGYSVSREKKESFPLTVTSAQKNPTAFYLCASSRGHSSYNSPLHFGNGTRLTVT.

This clone appeared once. This chain links TRBV7-9 with TRBJ2-7; 7 positions match TRBD1. The germline CDR1 and CDR2 sequences are SEHNR and FQNEAQ (reference sequence). This CDR3 spans 15 amino acids. Trimming at V came to 5 bases and at J to 2 bases, leaving 9 bases not matched to a gene. The chain's CDR3 is CASSPWETGPYEQYF. The CDR3 coding sequence is TGTGCCAGCAGCCCATGGGAGACAGGGCCCTACGAGCAGTACTTC.

V usage is TRBV10-3 and J usage is TRBJ1-1; TRBD1 agrees at 8 bases. Germline V CDR1 and CDR2: ENHRY, SYGVKD. V trimming: 5 bases; J trimming: 5 bases; junction bases outside the gene matches: 4. The CDR3 extends over 13 amino acids. CDR3 in amino acids: CAISPTGATEAFF. CDR3 DNA: TGTGCCATCAGTCCGACAGGGGCAACTGAAGCTTTCTTT.

This chain uses TRBV5-6 with TRBJ1-5; TRBD1 might be the D (5 bases). Germline V lookup: CDR1 SGHDT, CDR2 YYEEEE. Between the trimmed V and J ends, which lost 3 bases and 7 bases, there was a span of 17 bases. The CDR3 has 15 amino acids. The CDR3 reads CASSSLEGLGQPQHF. The CDR3 nucleotides are TGTGCCAGCAGCTCCCTTGAGGGGCTCGGACAGCCCCAGCATTTT.

V gene TRBV2 combines with J gene TRBJ2-5, with a weak D call TRBD2 (6 bases). Germline CDR1 reads SNHLY; CDR2 reads FYNNEI. CDR3 length: 14 amino acids. V lost 6 bases to trimming and J lost 7 bases, with 18 bases between them. This CDR3 is CASRGDWGTGTQYF. The CDR3 nucleotides are TGTGCCAGCAGAGGGGACTGGGGTACGGGGACCCAGTACTTC.

The rearrangement uses TRBV7-8 and TRBJ2-1; 7 nucleotides agree with TRBD1. This CDR3 has 14 residues. The V gene end was trimmed by 5 bases and the J gene end by 6 bases; junction bases not matched to a gene: 7. Germline CDR1 reads SGHVS; CDR2 reads FQNEAQ. The CDR3 protein is CASSEGTVLNEQFF. In nucleotides, the CDR3 is TGTGCCAGCAGCGAAGGGACAGTACTCAATGAGCAGTTCTTC.

The gene calls are TRBV7-9 and TRBJ2-3; D perhaps matches TRBD2 (5 bases). Germline lookup yields CDR1 SEHNR and CDR2 FQNEAQ (reference sequence). The CDR3 is 16 residues long. V was shortened by 5 bases and J by 3 bases, with 18 bases between the two germline ends. The CDR3 protein is CASSPPRAGWTDTQYF. The CDR3 nucleotides read TGTGCCAGCAGCCCCCCGAGGGCCGGGTGGACAGATACGCAGTATTTT.

The J gene is TRBJ2-3, the V gene TRBV6-4; TRBD2 matches at 11 bases. Germline V gene sequence: CDR1 MRHNA, CDR2 SNTAGT. The CDR3 runs to 16 residues. J was trimmed by 7 bases and V by 3 bases; bases with no gene match: 9. The CDR3 loop reads CASSEITSGRRYTQYF. The CDR3 nucleotides read TGTGCCAGCAGTGAAATAACTAGCGGGAGACGTTATACGCAGTATTTT.

This chain links TRBV7-9 with TRBJ1-6; 8 bases line up with TRBD1. Germline V lookup: CDR1 SEHNR, CDR2 FQNEAQ (reference sequence). With 4 bases clipped from V and 5 bases from J, the junction kept 10 bases outside the gene matches. This CDR3 is 17 amino acids long. DNA for the CDR3: TGTGCCAGCAGCTGGCCCCAGGGGGCTGGAAATAATTCACCCCTCCACTTT. Amino acids: CASSWPQGAGNNSPLHF.

The DNA of the CDR3 is TGTGCCAGCAGTCCTCCAGGGGGCACAGATACGCAGTATTTT. This codes for CASSPPGGTDTQYF. The J gene is TRBJ2-3, the V gene TRBV28; TRBD1 might be the D (6 bases). The CDR3 sequence is 14 residues long. Trimming shortened V by 5 bases and J by 1 base, and 10 bases separated the two germline ends. The germline V gene has CDR1 MDHEN and CDR2 SYDVKM. The whole variable domain, remainder taken from reference TRBV28 and TRBJ2-3, is DVKVTQSSRYLVKRTGEKVFLECVQDMDHENMFWYRQDPGLGLRLIYFSYDVKMKEKGDIPEGYSVSREKKERFSLILESASTNQTSMYLCASSPPGGTDTQYFGPGTRLTVL.

The J gene is TRBJ2-7, the V gene TRBV27; 11 bases align to TRBD2. V lost 4 bases to trimming and J lost 4 bases; unmatched junction nucleotides: 6. CDR1 and CDR2 from the germline V gene are MNHEY and SMNVEV (reference sequence). The CDR3 extends over 15 amino acids. As DNA, the CDR3 is TGTGCCAGCAGTTCCGGGACTAGCGGACGTTACGAGCAGTACTTC. Translating it yields CASSSGTSGRYEQYF.

This clone was picked up a small number of times. V is TRBV11-3 and J is TRBJ1-2, with a tentative D call TRBD1 (6 bases). Germline V lookup: CDR1 SGHNT, CDR2 YENEEA. This CDR3 is built from 13 residues. V shed 7 bases and J shed 5 bases, with 14 bases lying between them. This CDR3 is CASTDRTEYGYTF. As DNA, the CDR3 is TGTGCCAGCACTGACCGGACAGAGTATGGCTACACCTTC.

The chain is built from TRBV27 and TRBJ2-7; 10 positions match TRBD2. J was trimmed by 6 bases and V by 8 bases; bases with no gene match: 16. This CDR3 contains 16 residues. Germline CDR1 and CDR2: MNHEY and SMNVEV (reference sequence). The CDR3 here is CASGVRGTSGILEQYF. CDR3 coding DNA: TGTGCCAGCGGAGTTAGGGGTACTAGCGGGATCCTCGAGCAGTACTTC.

The chain joins TRBV15 to TRBJ2-2; a weak D match, TRBD2 (6 bases). CDR3 length: 13 amino acids. Between the trimmed V and J ends, which lost 11 bases and 0 bases, there was a span of 10 bases. Germline V lookup: CDR1 LNHNV, CDR2 YYDKDF (reference sequence). The CDR3 region is CASGTSNTGELFF. The DNA of the CDR3 is TGTGCCTCCGGGACTTCGAACACCGGGGAGCTGTTTTTT.